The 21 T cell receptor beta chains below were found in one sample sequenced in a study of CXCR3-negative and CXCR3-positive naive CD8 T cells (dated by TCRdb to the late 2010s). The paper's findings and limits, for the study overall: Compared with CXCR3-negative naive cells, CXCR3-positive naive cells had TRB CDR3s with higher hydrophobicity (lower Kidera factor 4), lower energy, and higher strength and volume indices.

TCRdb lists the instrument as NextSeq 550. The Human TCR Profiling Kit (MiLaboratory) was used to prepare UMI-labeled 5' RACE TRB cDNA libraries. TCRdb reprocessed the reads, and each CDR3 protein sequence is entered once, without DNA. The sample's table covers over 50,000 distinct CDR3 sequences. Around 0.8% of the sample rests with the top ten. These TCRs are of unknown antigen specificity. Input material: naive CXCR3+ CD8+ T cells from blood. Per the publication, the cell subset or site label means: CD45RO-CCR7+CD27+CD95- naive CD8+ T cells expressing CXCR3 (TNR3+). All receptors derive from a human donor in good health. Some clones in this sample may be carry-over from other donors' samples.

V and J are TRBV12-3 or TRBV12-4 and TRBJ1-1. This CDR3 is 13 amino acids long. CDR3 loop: CASGRLVNTEAFF.

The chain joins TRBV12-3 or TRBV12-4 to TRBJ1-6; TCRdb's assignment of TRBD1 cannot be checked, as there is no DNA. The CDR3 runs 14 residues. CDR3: CASSLRAGQSPLHF.

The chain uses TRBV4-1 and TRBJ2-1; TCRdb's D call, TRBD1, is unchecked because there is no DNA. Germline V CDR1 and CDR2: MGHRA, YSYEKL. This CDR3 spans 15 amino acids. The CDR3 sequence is CASSQDRGAGNEQFF.

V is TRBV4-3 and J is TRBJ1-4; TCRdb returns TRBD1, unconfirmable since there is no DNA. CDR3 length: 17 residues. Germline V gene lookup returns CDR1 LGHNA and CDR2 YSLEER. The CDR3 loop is CASSQGRQGALNEKLFF.

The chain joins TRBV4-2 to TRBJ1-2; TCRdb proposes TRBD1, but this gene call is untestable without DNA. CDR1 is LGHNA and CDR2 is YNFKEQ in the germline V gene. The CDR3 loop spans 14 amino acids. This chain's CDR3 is CASSQVMTGDGYTF.

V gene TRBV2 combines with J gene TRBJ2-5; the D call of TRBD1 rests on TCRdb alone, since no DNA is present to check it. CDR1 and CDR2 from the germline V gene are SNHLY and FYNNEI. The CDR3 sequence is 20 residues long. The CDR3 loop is CAEDARSIFGTGQPPGTQYF. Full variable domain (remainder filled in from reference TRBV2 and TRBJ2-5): EPEVTQTPSHQVTQMGQEVILRCVPISNHLYFYWYRQILGQKVEFLVSFYNNEISEKSEIFDDQFSVERPDGSNFTLKIRSTKLEDSAMYFCAEDARSIFGTGQPPGTQYFGPGTRLLVL.

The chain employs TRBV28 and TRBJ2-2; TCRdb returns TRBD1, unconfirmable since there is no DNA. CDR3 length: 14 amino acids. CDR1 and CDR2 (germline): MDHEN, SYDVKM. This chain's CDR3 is CASSVRDIPGELFF.

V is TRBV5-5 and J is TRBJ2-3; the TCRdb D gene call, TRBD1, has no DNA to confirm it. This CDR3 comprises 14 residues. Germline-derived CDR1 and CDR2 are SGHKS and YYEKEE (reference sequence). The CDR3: CASSLRGGTDTQYF.

CDR3 sequence: CASSPGTGDGYTF. V usage is TRBV12-3 or TRBV12-4 and J usage is TRBJ1-2; TCRdb's assignment of TRBD1 cannot be checked, as there is no DNA. The CDR3 is made up of 13 amino acids.

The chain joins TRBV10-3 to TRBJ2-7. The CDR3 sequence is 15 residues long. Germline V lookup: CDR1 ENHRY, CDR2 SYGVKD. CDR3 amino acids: CAISAGSQGPYEQYF.

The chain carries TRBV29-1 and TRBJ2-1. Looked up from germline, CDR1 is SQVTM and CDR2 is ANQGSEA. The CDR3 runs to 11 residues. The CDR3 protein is CSVSDYNEQFF.

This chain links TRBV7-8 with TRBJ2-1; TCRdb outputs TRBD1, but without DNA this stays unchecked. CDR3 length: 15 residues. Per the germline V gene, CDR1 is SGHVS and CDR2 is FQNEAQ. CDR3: CASSFPGPGFDEQFF.

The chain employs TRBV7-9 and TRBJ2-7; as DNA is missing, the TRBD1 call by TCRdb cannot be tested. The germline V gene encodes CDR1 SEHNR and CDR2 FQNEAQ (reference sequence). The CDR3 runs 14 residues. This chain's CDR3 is CASSRPGTAYEQYF.

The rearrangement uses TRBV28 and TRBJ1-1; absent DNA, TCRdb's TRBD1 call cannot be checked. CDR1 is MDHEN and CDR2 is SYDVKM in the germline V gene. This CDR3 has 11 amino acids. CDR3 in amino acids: CASSFKGAAFF.

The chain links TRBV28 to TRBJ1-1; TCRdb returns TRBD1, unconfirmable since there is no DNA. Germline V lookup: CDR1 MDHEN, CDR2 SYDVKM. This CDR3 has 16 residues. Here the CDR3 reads CASSSIRTGAYTEAFF.

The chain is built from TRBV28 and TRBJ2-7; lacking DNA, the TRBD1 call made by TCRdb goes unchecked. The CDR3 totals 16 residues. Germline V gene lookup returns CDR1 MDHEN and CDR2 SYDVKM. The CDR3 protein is CASSYPGTPRNYEQYF.

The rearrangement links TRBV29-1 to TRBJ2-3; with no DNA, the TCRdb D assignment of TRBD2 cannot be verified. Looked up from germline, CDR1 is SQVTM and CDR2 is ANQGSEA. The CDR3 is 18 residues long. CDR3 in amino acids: CSVLGDTSPRTSTDTQYF.

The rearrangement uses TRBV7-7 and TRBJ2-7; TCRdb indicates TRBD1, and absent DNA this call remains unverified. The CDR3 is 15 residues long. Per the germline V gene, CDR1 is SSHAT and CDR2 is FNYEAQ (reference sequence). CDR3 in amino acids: CASSPGTGPSYEQYF.

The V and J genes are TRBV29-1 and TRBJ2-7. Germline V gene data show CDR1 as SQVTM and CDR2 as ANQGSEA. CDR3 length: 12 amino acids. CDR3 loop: CSVEGTPYEQYF.

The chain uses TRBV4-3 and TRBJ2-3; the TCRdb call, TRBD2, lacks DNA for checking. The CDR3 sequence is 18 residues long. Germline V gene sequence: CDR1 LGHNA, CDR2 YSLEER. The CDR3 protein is CASSQDEASSSGGYTQYF.

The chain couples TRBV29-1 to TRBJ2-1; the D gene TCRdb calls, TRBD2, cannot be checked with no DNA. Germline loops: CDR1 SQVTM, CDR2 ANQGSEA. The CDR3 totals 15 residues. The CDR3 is CSVGAGAPPLDEQFF.